The clone carrying this T cell receptor (beta chain) was seen more than once but under ten times. What it recognizes is unknown. This entry belongs to a study of vaccination and CD4 T cells after COVID-19. As for the study in general: In the control cultures, a CEFX pool, an HIV-1 Nef pool, or no peptide was supplied. Notes on the study in general: Researchers report that a median about 89% of reactive clones in convalescent patients surfaced only post-vaccination.

At the Johns Hopkins FTIC core, DNA taken from cultured CD4+ T cells was sequenced by way of the Oncomine TCR Beta short-read assay. MiXCR, run by TCRdb on the PCR reads, gives a single entry per CDR3 protein. The data show some 9,600 distinct CDR3 sequences, about 60% seen once. Germline V gene data show CDR1 as MNHNS and CDR2 as SASEGT. This CDR3 is built from 16 residues. V lost 4 bases and J lost 0, with 10 bases in between. Sample treatment: approximately nine-day PBMC culture with coronavirus spike peptide pools or control peptides (ViraFEST assay). The sequence derives from a human donor who had recovered from COVID-19. What was sequenced was CD4+ T cells from blood, cultured in vitro. This rearrangement joins TRBV6-1 to TRBJ2-6; the D gene is possibly TRBD1 (6 bases). The CDR3 DNA is TGTGCCAGCAGTGGGACAGTGAGCTCTGGGGCCAACGTCCTGACTTTC. Translation: CASSGTVSSGANVLTF.